The entry below gives a single T cell receptor beta chain sequence along with its context. The data were obtained in a study of T cell responses to AZD1222 COVID-19 vaccine. Trimming removed 5 bases from V and 9 bases from J; junction bases left unmatched: 8. The CDR3 sequence is 15 residues long. Germline values: CDR1 SGHAT, CDR2 FQNNGV. Generated by immunoSEQ multiplex PCR, the TCRdb table keeps only in-frame clones and is missing some. The repertoire consists of about 150,000 clones, with roughly nine tenths occurring once and the leading ten covering roughly 2.9%. The origin of this receptor is an adult in good health. The V call is TRBV11-2, the J call TRBJ2-1; TRBD2 matches at 12 bases. The source was peripheral blood, collected on day 0 of AZD1222 vaccination. CDR3 residues: CASSGLAGGLLEQFF. DNA of the CDR3: TGTGCCAGCAGCGGCCTAGCGGGGGGGCTTCTTGAGCAGTTCTTC.